This TCR beta chain was sequenced during a study of CD8 T cells in ankylosing spondylitis. A few counts support this clonotype. The antigen remains unidentified. TCRdb itself ran the 5' RACE reads through MiXCR, one entry per CDR3 protein. The repertoire holds about 340,000 distinct CDR3 sequences, roughly 14% seen once, with 0.95% to 1.4% in the top ten. Study conclusions and caveats: Some of the motif variants had earlier been found in reactive arthritis patients' fluid and blood. Within matched ankylosing spondylitis synovial fluid, disease-linked clones were reportedly significantly enriched. Roughly eight highly homologous variants made up a TCR beta motif that seemed to typify ankylosing spondylitis blood. A CD8+ phenotype characterized the disease-linked clones, which were relatively rare in peripheral blood.

The CDR3 length is 18 residues. CDR1 and CDR2 from the germline V gene are LGHDT and YNNKEL (reference sequence). With V trimmed by 6 bases and J by 0 bases, 5 bases remained unmatched. The specimen was blood, either unsorted or a sorted T cell fraction (not recorded which). The receptor's source is a male donor with ankylosing spondylitis or in good health (not recorded which). The gene calls are TRBV3-1 and TRBJ2-2; 15 bases are a match to TRBD2. The CDR3 nucleotides are TGTGCCAGCAGGACCGGGACTAGCGGGAGGACGAACACCGGGGAGCTGTTTTTT. It encodes CASRTGTSGRTNTGELFF.